This T cell receptor (beta chain) was retrieved from a study of cytomegalovirus exposure and HLA in healthy donors. The study, taken as a whole, reports: The authors later linked a missense DCLRE1C variant to TCR beta V- and J-gene trimming.

The study ran its PCR with 60 Vbeta and 13 Jbeta primers. The data were produced by immunoSEQ multiplex PCR, yet TCRdb's version contains in-frame clones alone and is incomplete. The repertoire holds roughly 80,000 clones, with about two thirds as singletons. This CDR3 is 16 amino acids long. CDR1 SQVTM and CDR2 ANQGSEA come from the germline V gene. This clone has just a few counts. What it recognizes is unknown. An end of the junction does not agree with germline; a read error may underlie this. Sequenced material: PBMCs. This sequence joins TRBV29-1 and TRBJ1-3; no clear D gene. This receptor was obtained from a woman between 50 and 59 years old in good health and CMV-seropositive. The CDR3 protein is CSVEGEADDSGNTIYF. The DNA for the CDR3 is TGCAGCGTGGAAGGTGAGGCCGACGACTCTGGAAACACCATATATTTT.